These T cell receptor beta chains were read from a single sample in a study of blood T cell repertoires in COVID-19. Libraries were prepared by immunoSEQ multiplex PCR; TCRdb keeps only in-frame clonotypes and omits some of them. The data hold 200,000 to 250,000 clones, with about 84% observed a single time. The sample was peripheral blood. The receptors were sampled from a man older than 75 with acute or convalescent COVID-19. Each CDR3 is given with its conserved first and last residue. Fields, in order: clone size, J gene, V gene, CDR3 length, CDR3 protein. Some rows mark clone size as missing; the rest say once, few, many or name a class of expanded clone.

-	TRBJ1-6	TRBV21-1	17	CASSDRGGRSYNSPLHF
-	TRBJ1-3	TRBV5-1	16	CASREFLQGSGNTIYF
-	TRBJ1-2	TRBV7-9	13	CASSLASNYGYTF
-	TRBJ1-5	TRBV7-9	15	CASSLEGQKNQPQHF
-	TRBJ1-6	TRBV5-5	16	CASSLGGGTGNSPLHF
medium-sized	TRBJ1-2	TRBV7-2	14	CASSLRGFGYGYTF
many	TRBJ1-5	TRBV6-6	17	CASSPRTGGGSNQPQHF
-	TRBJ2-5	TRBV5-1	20	CASSWAHQPGLAGDQETQYF
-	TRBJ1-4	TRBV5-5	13	CASSIGGRENLFF
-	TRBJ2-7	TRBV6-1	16	CASSDLDRGYPYEQYF
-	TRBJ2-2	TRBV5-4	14	CASSRSTGTGELFF
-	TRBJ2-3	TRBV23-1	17	CASSHRLGDRGPDTQYF
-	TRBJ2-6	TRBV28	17	CASSSAGRALGANVLTF
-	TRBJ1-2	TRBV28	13	CASSLGGGYGYTF
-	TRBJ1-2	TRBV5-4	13	CASSNRGTRGYTF
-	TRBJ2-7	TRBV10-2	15	CASSEVGQSSYEQYF
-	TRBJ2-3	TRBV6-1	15	CASSEQGRVIDTQYF
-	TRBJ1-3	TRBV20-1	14	CSASHTGEGNTIYF
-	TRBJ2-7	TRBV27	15	CASSPRASGTYEQYF
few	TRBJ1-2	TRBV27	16	CASSPRRISLGYGYTF
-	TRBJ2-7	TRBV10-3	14	CAISESREGYEQYF
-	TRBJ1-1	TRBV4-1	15	CASSQEFSMNTEAFF
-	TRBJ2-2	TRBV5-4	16	CASSIGQGSTTGELFF
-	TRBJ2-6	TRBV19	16	CASSDAGVAGANVLTF
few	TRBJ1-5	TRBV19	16	CASSIGFKQGEQPQHF
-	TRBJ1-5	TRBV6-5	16	CASSYAPIGHNQPQHF
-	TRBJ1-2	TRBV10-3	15	CAISESRTGDYGYTF
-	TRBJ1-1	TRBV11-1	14	CASSLGRGDTEAFF
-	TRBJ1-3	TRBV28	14	CASSGTGAGNTIYF
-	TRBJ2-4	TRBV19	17	CASSSSPPSGSQNIQYF
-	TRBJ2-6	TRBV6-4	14	CASSPVSGANVLTF
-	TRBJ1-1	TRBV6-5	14	CASRAGFRATEAFF
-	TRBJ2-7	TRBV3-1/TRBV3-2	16	CASSHTSGVYSYEQYF
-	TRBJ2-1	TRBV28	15	CASSPLAGLNNEQFF
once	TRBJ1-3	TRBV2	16	CASRGPGTATGNTIYF
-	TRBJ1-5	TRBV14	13	CASSQDPGGPQHF
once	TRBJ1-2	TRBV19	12	CASSIQGGGYTF
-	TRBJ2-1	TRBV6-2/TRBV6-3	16	CASSYSAGSLHNEQFF
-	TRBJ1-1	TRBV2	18	CASSEARPGPTVGTEAFF
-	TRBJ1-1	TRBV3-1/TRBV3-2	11	CASSQDRRAFF
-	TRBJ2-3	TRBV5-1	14	CASSVGQATDTQYF
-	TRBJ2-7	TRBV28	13	CASSSGQSYEQYF
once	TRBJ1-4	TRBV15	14	CATSRGDRGEKLFF
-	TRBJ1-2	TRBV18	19	CASSPINVDVWTSNYGYTF